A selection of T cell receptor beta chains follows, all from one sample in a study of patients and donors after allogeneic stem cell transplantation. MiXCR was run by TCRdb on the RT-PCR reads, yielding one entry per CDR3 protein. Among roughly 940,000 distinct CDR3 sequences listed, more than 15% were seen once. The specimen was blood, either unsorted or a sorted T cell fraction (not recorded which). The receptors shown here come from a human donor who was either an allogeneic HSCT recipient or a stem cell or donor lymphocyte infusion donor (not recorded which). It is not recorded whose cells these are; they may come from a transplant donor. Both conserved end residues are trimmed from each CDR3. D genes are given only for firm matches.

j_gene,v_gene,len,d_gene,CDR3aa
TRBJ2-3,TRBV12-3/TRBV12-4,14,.,ASSFYLSSSTDTQY
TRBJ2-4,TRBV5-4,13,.,ASSTEQGVGNIQY
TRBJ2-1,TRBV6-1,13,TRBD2,ASSTTSGAPDEQF
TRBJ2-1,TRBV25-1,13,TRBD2,ASSEKVESGRAEF
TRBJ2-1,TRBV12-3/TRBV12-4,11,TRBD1,ASSPTGGHEQF
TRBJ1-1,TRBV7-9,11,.,ASSFLGYTEAF
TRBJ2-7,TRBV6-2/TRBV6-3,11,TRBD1,ASSASRDRVQY
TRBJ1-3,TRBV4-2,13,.,ASSQEGYSGNTIY
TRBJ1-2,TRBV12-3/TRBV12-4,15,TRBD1,ASSLRVSGTGSHGYT
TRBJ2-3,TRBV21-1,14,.,ASSKEVGVGTDTQY
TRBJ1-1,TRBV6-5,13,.,ASSYGSGYNTEAF
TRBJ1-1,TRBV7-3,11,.,ASRASMNTEAF
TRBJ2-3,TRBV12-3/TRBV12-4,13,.,ASSFNGLNTDTQY
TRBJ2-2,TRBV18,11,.,ASSPPLTGELF
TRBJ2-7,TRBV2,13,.,ASSEAFLGRTEQY
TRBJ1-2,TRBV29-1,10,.,SGDTANYGYT
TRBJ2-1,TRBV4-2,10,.,ASSSQRNEQF
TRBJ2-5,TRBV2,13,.,ASGGRGRVQETQY
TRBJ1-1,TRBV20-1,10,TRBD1,SATRQGSEAF
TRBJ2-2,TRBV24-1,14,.,ATSDQTGRNTGELF
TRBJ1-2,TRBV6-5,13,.,ASSYSPTERSGYT
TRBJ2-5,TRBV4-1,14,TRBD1,ASSQEPGTVQETQY
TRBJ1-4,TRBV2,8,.,ASTGEKLF
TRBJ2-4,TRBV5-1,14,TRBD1,ASSLAPDRFPDIQY
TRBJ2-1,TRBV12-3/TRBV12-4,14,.,ASSRGGPNLYNEQF
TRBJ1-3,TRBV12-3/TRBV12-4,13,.,ASSRRDGSGNTIY
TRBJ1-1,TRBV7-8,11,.,ASSPRGGLEAF
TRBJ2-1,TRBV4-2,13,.,ASSPNRGGVNEQF
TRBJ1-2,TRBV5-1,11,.,ASRGELSDGYT
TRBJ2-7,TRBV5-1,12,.,ASSLDRVGYEQY
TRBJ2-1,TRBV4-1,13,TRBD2,ASSPTSGPYNEQF
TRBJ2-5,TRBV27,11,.,ASQDWAQETQY